Here is one TCR beta chain with its context. The record originates from a study of blood T cell repertoires in COVID-19. Whole-study context: Sites across the United States, Italy and Spain contributed samples from acute and convalescent COVID-19. From T cells, B-cell-depleted T cells, or PBMCs came the material, which was cDNA or gDNA.

In the authors' methods: For nucleated cells, counts were estimated from reference gene primer amplification. TCRdb keeps only in-frame clones here, not all; method: immunoSEQ multiplex PCR. The DNA gave D and trimming, while V, J and clone size come from that table. Among roughly 80,000 clones listed, less than 90% were seen once. The CDR3 spans 13 residues. Trimming stripped 2 bases from V and 4 bases from J, with 8 bases between. CDR1 is MNHEY, CDR2 SMNVEV, per germline (reference sequence). The rearrangement joins TRBV27 to TRBJ1-2; unclear D gene. Sequencing was carried out using peripheral blood. The sequence was obtained from a human donor in a cohort sampled during active COVID-19. The CDR3 nucleotides read TGTGCCAGCAGTTTAACGGAGGGCTATGGCTACACCTTC. It specifies CASSLTEGYGYTF.